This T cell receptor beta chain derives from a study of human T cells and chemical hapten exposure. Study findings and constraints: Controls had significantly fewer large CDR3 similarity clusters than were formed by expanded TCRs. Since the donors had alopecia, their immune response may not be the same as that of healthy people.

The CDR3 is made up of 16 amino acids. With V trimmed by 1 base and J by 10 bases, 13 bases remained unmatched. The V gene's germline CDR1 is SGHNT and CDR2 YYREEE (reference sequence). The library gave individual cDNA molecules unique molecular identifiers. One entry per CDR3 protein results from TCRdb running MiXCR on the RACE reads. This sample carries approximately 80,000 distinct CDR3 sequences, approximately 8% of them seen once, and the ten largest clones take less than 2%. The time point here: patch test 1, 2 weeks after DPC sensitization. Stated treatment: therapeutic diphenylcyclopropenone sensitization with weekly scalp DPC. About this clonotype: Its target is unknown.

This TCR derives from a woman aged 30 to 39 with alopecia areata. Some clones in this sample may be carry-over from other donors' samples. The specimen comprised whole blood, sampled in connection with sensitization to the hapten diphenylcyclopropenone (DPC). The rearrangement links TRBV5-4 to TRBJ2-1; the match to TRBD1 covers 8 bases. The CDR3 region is CASSLQDRAILREQFF. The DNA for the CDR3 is TGTGCCAGCAGCTTGCAGGACAGGGCGATTTTACGCGAGCAGTTCTTC.